These T cell receptor beta chains were read from a single sample in a study of T cell responses to AZD1222 COVID-19 vaccine. The data were produced by immunoSEQ multiplex PCR, yet TCRdb's version contains in-frame clones alone and is incomplete. The table lists 150,000 to 160,000 clones, about nine tenths of them singletons, with 5.5% to 8.5% in the top ten. The sequences come from peripheral blood, collected after recovery from COVID-19. These receptor sequences come from an adult who had recovered from COVID-19. The CDR3 runs from the conserved cysteine through the conserved F or W. Fields, in order: CDR3 DNA, CDR3 protein, V gene, CDR3 length, clone size, D gene, J gene. D genes are given only for firm matches. The listing skips clone size in some rows; elsewhere it reads once, few, many or a size class.

CDR3nt: TGTGCCAGCAGCCAAGATAGGGGTGGGGACAATGAAAAACTGTTTTTT
CDR3aa: CASSQDRGGDNEKLFF
v_gene: TRBV14
len: 16
abundance: -
d_gene: -
j_gene: TRBJ1-4

CDR3nt: TGTGCCAGCAGCCGACAGGAACTCGGAGGCTACACCTTC
CDR3aa: CASSRQELGGYTF
v_gene: TRBV3-1/TRBV3-2
len: 13
abundance: -
d_gene: -
j_gene: TRBJ1-2

CDR3nt: TGTGCCAGCACGGCGGGGGGGGAATTATCAGATACGCAGTATTTT
CDR3aa: CASTAGGELSDTQYF
v_gene: TRBV6-5
len: 15
abundance: -
d_gene: TRBD2
j_gene: TRBJ2-3

CDR3nt: TGCGCCAGCACCGGCGGGGCTAGCGGGAGGCCCCAGCAGTACTTC
CDR3aa: CASTGGASGRPQQYF
v_gene: TRBV5-1
len: 15
abundance: -
d_gene: TRBD2
j_gene: TRBJ2-7

CDR3nt: TGTGCCAGCAGCCAAGAAACAGGGGCGTACGCTGAAGCTTTCTTT
CDR3aa: CASSQETGAYAEAFF
v_gene: TRBV14
len: 15
abundance: few
d_gene: TRBD1
j_gene: TRBJ1-1

CDR3nt: TGTGCCAGCAGTTCTCCCAGGCGGGATTCGGAAAAACTGTTTTTT
CDR3aa: CASSSPRRDSEKLFF
v_gene: TRBV6-5
len: 15
abundance: -
d_gene: -
j_gene: TRBJ1-4

CDR3nt: TGCGCCAGCAGCTTGAGACCGGGACAGGGGGCGAGCACTGAAGCTTTCTTT
CDR3aa: CASSLRPGQGASTEAFF
v_gene: TRBV5-1
len: 17
abundance: once
d_gene: TRBD1
j_gene: TRBJ1-1

CDR3nt: TGTGCCAGCAGCCGTACAGGGACAGGAACTAATGAAAAACTGTTTTTT
CDR3aa: CASSRTGTGTNEKLFF
v_gene: TRBV7-8
len: 16
abundance: -
d_gene: TRBD1
j_gene: TRBJ1-4

CDR3nt: TGTGCCAGCAGCCCCCACAGGACCTCCTACGAGCAGTACTTC
CDR3aa: CASSPHRTSYEQYF
v_gene: TRBV4-2
len: 14
abundance: -
d_gene: -
j_gene: TRBJ2-7

CDR3nt: TGTGCCAGCAGCCAACTTCCTAGACTAGCGGGGGGGCGGACGCAGTATTTT
CDR3aa: CASSQLPRLAGGRTQYF
v_gene: TRBV3-1/TRBV3-2
len: 17
abundance: few
d_gene: TRBD2
j_gene: TRBJ2-3

CDR3nt: TGTGTTTCTTCCCCCGGGGGATCATCGCCTGGCTACACCTTC
CDR3aa: CVSSPGGSSPGYTF
v_gene: TRBV19
len: 14
abundance: -
d_gene: -
j_gene: TRBJ1-2

CDR3nt: TGTGCCAGCTCACCCGGACAGGGTGAACAGCCCCAGCATTTT
CDR3aa: CASSPGQGEQPQHF
v_gene: TRBV18
len: 14
abundance: -
d_gene: TRBD1
j_gene: TRBJ1-5

CDR3nt: TGTGCCAGCAGTTTATCGGTAGGAGGGAGCTATGGCTACACCTTC
CDR3aa: CASSLSVGGSYGYTF
v_gene: TRBV27
len: 15
abundance: -
d_gene: -
j_gene: TRBJ1-2